This TCR beta chain was sequenced for a study of technical replicates of blood from several donors (dated by TCRdb to 2017 to 2019). The CDR3, from cysteine to phenylalanine, totals 14 residues. Of the read, only the CDR3 DNA is kept; its 42 bases are in frame from base 1. Trimming removed 4 bases from V and 5 bases from J; the gene matches leave 2 bases unexplained. Based on the germline V gene, the CDR1 and CDR2 sequences are SNHLY and FYNNEI. The method was the immunoSEQ multiplex PCR assay. TCRdb's version of the immuneACCESS table is confined to in-frame rearrangements and falls short of the full clone set. An unresolved V gene accounts for under half of the shortfall where checked; the remainder is of unknown origin. In this sample the table shows 50,000 to 70,000 clones, approximately 86% of which occur a single time. The top ten hold approximately 5% of the sample. To note about this clone: Its antigen is unknown. Base qualities are not recorded, but no much larger clone differs from it by a single base.

Input material: PBMCs. The clonotype was recovered from a human donor in good health. Some clones in this sample may be carry-over from other donors' samples. The chain joins TRBV2 to TRBJ1-5; 10 middle bases align to TRBD1. The CDR3 has the sequence CASSGTGGDQPQHF. The nucleotide sequence is TGTGCCAGCAGTGGGACAGGGGGGGATCAGCCCCAGCATTTT.